This T cell receptor beta chain came from a study of graft-versus-host responses after intestinal transplantation. Across the study: Uniformly, recipients were administered anti-thymocyte globulin induction with subsequent tacrolimus and steroids for three to four years. Findings and caveats of the study: Recipient bone marrow held GvH clones, some seen earlier in ileum or blood. Within the allografts of patients who had graft-donor T cell macrochimerism, graft-versus-host to host-versus-graft clonal ratios were high.

The CDR3 is made up of 10 amino acids. Trimming took off 5 bases at V and 14 bases at J, with 10 bases between the two ends. The germline CDR1 and CDR2 sequences are DFQATT and SNEGSKA (reference sequence). Clones were read by immunoSEQ multiplex PCR, and TCRdb kept only the in-frame ones, dropping some. The table lists about 26,000 clones, about four fifths of them singletons. Concerning this clone itself: Its antigen is not known.

Sequencing was performed on unstimulated CD4+ T cells sorted from spleen or lymph node cells, taken before intestinal transplant. The gene calls are TRBV20-1 and TRBJ1-6, with unresolved D. This receptor was identified in a human donor who received an intestinal transplant. The CDR3 sequence is CSALRGTLHF. The CDR3 region has the DNA TGCAGTGCTCTAAGAGGGACCCTCCACTTT.